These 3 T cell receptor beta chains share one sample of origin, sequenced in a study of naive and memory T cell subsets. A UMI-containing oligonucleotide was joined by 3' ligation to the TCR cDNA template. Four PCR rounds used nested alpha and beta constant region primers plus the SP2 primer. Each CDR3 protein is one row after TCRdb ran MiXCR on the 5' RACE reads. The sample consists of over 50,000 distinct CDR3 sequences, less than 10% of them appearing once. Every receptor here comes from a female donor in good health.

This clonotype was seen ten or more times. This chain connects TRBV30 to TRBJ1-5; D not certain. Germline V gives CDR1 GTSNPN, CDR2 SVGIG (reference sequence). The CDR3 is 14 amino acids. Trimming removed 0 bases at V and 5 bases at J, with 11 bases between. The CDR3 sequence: CAWSVQTTYQPQHF. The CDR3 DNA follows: TGTGCCTGGAGTGTGCAGACCACCTATCAGCCCCAGCATTTT.

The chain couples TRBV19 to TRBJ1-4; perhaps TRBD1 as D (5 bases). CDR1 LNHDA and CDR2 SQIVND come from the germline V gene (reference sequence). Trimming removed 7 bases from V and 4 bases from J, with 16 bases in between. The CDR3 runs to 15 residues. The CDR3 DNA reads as TGTGCCAGTAACGAACAGACAGTCGGTAATGAAAAACTGTTTTTT. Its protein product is CASNEQTVGNEKLFF. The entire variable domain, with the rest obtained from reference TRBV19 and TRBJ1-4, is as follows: DGGITQSPKYLFRKEGQNVTLSCEQNLNHDAMYWYRQDPGQGLRLIYYSQIVNDFQKGDIAEGYSVSREKKESFPLTVTSAQKNPTAFYLCASNEQTVGNEKLFFGSGTQLSVL.

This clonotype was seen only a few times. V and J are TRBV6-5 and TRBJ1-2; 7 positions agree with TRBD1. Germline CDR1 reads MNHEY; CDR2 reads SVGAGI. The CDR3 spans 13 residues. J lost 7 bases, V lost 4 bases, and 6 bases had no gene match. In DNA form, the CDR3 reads TGTGCCAGCAGTTCCGACAGGGTGGGTGGCTACACCTTC. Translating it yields CASSSDRVGGYTF.